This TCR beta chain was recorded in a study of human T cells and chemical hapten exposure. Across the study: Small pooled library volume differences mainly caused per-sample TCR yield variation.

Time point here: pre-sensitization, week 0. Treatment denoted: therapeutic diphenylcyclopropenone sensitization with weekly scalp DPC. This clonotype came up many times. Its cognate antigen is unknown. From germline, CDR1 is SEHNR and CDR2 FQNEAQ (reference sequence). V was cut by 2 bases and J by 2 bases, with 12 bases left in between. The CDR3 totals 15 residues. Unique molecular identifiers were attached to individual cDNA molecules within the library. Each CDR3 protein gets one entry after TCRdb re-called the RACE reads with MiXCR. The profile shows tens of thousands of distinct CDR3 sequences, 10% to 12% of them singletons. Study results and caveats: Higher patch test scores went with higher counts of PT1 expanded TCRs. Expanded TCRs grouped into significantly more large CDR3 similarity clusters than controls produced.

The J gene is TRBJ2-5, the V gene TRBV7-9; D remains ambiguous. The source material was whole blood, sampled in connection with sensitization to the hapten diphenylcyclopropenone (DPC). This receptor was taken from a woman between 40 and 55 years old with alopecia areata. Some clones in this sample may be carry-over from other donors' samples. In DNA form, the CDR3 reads TGTGCCAGCAGCTTATACATGGCAGTGCAAGAGACCCAGTACTTC. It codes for CASSLYMAVQETQYF.